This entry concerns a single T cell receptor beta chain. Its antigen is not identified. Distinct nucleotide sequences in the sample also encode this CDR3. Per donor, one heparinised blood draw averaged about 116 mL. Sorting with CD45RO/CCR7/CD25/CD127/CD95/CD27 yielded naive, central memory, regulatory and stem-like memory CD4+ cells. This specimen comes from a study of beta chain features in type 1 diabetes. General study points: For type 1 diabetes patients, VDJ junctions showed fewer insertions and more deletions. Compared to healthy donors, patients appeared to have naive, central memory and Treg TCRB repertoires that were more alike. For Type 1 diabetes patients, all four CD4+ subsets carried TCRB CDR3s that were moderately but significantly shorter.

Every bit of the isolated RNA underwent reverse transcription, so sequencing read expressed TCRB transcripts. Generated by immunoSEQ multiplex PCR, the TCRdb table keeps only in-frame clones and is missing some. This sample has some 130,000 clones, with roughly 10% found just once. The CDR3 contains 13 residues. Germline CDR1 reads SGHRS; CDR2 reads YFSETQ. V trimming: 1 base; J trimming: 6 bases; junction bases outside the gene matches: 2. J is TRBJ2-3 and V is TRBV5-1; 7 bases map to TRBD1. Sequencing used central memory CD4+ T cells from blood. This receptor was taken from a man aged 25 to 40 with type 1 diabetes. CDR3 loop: CASSLQGEDTQYF. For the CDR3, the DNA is TGCGCCAGCAGCTTGCAGGGGGAGGATACGCAGTATTTT.